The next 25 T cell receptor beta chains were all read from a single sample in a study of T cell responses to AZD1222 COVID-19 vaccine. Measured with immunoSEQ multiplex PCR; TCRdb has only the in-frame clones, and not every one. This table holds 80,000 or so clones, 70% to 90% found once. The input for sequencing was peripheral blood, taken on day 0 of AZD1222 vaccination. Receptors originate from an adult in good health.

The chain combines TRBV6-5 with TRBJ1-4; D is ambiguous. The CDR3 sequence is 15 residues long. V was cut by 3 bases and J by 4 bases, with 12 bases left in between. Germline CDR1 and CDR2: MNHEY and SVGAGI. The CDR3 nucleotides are TGTGCCAGCAGTTATAATGGACTCATTAATGAAAAACTGTTTTTT. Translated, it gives CASSYNGLINEKLFF.

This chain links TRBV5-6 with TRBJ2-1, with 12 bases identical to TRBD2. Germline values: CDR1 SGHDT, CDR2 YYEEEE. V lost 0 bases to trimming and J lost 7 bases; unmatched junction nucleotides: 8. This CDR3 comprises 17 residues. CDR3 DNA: TGTGCCAGCAGCTTGGACCGACTAGCGGGAGAGTGGAATGAGCAGTTCTTC. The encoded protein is CASSLDRLAGEWNEQFF.

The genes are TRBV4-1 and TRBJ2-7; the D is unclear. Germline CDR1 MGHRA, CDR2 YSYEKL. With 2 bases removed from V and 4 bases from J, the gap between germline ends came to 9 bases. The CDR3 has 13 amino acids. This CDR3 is CASSQQLQYEQYF. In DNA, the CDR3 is TGCGCCAGCAGCCAACAACTACAATACGAGCAGTACTTC.

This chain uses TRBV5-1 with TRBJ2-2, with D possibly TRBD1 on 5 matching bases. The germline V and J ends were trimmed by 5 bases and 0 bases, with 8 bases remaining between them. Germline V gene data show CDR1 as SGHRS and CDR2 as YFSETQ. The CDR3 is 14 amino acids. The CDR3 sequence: CASRDTANTGELFF. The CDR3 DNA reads TGCGCCAGCAGGGACACCGCGAACACCGGGGAGCTGTTTTTT.

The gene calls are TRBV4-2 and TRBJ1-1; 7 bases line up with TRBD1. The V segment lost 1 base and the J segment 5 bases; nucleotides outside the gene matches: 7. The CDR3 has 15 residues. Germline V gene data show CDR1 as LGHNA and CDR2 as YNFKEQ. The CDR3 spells CASSQADRERTEAFF. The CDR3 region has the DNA TGTGCCAGCAGCCAAGCTGACAGGGAGCGAACTGAAGCTTTCTTT.

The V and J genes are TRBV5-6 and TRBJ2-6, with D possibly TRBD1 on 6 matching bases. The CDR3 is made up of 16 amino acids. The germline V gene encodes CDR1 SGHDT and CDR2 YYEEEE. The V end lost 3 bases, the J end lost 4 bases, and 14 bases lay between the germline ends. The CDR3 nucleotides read TGTGCCAGCAGCTCGCCAGGGGACGGGGGGGCCAACGTCCTGACTTTC. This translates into CASSSPGDGGANVLTF.

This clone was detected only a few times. CDR3 amino acids: CATATSGGSYEQYF. The CDR3 nucleotides are TGTGCCACCGCGACTAGCGGGGGTTCATACGAGCAGTACTTC. The V call is TRBV10-3, the J call TRBJ2-7; 12 nucleotides match TRBD2. V lost 10 bases to trimming and J lost 4 bases; unmatched junction nucleotides: 8. The germline CDR1 and CDR2 sequences are ENHRY and SYGVKD. This CDR3 contains 14 residues.

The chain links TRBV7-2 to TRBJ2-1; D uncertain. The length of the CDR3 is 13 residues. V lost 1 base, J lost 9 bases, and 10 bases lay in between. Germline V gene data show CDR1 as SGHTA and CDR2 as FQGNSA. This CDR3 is CASSLVKFSEQFF. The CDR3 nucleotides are TGTGCCAGCAGCTTAGTCAAATTCAGTGAGCAGTTCTTC. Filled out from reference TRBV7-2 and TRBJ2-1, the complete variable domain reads GAGVSQSPSNKVTEKGKDVELRCDPISGHTALYWYRQSLGQGLEFLIYFQGNSAPDKSGLPSDRFSAERTGGSVSTLTIQRTQQEDSAVYLCASSLVKFSEQFFGPGTRLTVL.

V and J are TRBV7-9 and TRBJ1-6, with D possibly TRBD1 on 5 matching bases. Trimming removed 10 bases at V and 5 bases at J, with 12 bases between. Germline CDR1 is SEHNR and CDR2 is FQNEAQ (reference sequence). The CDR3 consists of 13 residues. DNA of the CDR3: TGTGCCATACAGGTTGGGGATAATTCACCCCTCCACTTT. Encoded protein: CAIQVGDNSPLHF.

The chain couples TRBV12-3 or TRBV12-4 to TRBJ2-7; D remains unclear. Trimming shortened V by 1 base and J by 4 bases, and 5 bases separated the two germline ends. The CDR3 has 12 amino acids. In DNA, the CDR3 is TGTGCCAGCAGTTTAGAGAGTTACGAGCAGTACTTC. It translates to CASSLESYEQYF.

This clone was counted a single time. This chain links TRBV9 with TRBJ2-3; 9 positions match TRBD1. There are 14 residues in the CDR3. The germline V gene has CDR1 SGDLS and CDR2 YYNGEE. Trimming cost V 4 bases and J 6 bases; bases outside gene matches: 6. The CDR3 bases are TGTGCCAGCAGCCCCCGGGGGACAGGGGATACGCAGTATTTT. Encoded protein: CASSPRGTGDTQYF.

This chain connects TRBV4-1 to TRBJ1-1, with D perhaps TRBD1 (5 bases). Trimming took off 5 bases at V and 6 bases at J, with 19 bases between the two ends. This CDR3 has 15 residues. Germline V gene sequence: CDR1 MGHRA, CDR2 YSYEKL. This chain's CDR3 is CASSVGTPGGAEAFF. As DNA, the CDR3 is TGCGCCAGCAGCGTGGGGACCCCCGGGGGGGCTGAAGCTTTCTTT.

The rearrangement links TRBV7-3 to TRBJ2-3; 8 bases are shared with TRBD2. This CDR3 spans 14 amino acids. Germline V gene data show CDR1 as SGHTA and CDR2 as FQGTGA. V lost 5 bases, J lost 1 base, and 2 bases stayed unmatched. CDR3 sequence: CASSQAGGTDTQYF. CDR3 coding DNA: TGTGCCAGCAGCCAAGCGGGAGGCACAGATACGCAGTATTTT.

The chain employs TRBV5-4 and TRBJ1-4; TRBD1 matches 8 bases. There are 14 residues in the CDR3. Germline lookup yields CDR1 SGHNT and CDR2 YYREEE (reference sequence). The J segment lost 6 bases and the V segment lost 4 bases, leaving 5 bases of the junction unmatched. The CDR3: CASSPDREDEKLFF. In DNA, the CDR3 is TGTGCCAGCAGCCCGGACAGGGAAGATGAAAAACTGTTTTTT.

CDR3 DNA: TGTGCCAGCAGCTTTGGCCAAATCTACAATGAGCAGTTCTTC. Translation: CASSFGQIYNEQFF. The V call is TRBV7-2, the J call TRBJ2-1; no clear D. The CDR3 is made up of 14 amino acids. V gave up 3 bases and J gave up 3 bases, with 9 bases separating them. CDR1 and CDR2 from the germline V gene are SGHTA and FQGNSA. Complete variable domain (other parts from reference TRBV7-2 and TRBJ2-1): GAGVSQSPSNKVTEKGKDVELRCDPISGHTALYWYRQSLGQGLEFLIYFQGNSAPDKSGLPSDRFSAERTGGSVSTLTIQRTQQEDSAVYLCASSFGQIYNEQFFGPGTRLTVL.

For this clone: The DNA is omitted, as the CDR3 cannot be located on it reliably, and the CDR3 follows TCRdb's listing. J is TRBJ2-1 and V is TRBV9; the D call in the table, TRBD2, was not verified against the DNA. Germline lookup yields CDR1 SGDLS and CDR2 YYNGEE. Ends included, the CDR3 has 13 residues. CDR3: CASSVAEGTSGIF.

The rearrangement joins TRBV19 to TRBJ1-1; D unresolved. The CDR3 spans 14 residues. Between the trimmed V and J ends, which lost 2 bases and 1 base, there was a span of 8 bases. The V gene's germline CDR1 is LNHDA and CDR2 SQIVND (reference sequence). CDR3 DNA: TGTGCCAGTAGTATAAGGTTACGGAACACTGAAGCTTTCTTT. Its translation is CASSIRLRNTEAFF.

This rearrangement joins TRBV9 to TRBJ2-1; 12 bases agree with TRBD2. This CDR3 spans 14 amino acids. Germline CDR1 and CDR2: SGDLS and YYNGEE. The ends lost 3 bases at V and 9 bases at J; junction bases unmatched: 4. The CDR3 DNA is TGTGCCAGCAGCGCCCGACTAGCGGGAGTTGAGCAGTTCTTC. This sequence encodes CASSARLAGVEQFF.

The CDR3 here is CASSEALGGLVNTEAFF. For the CDR3, the DNA is TGTGCCAGCAGTGAAGCGCTTGGGGGTTTGGTGAACACTGAAGCTTTCTTT. This chain connects TRBV2 to TRBJ1-1; maybe TRBD1 (5 bases). From germline, CDR1 is SNHLY and CDR2 FYNNEI. The CDR3 is 17 amino acids. Trimming pared 0 bases from V and 0 bases from J, leaving 14 bases between.

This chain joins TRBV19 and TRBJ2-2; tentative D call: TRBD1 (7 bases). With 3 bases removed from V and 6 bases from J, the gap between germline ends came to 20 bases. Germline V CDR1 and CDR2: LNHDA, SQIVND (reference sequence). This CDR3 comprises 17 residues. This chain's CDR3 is CASSMGRGGTVAGELFF. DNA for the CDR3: TGTGCCAGTAGTATGGGCCGAGGGGGGACAGTCGCCGGGGAGCTGTTTTTT.

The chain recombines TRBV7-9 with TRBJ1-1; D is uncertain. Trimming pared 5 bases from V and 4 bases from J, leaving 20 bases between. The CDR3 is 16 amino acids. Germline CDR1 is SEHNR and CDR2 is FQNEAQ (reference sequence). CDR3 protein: CASSEPGKGKATEAFF. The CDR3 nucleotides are TGTGCCAGCAGCGAACCTGGGAAGGGAAAGGCCACTGAAGCTTTCTTT.

The CDR3 protein is CASSLGQGQHSPLHF. The DNA for the CDR3 is TGTGCCAGCAGCTTAGGACAGGGACAGCATTCACCCCTCCACTTT. V gene TRBV7-6 combines with J gene TRBJ1-6, with 7 bases lining up with TRBD1. CDR1 is SGHVS and CDR2 is FNYEAQ in the germline V gene. The CDR3 is 15 amino acids. V lost 1 base and J lost 8; bases outside the gene matches: 5.

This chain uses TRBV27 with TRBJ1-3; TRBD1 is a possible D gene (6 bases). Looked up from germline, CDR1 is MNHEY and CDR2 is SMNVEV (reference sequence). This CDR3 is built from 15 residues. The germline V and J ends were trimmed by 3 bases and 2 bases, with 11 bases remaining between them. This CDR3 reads CASSFTGIPGNTIYF. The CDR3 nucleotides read TGTGCCAGCAGTTTCACAGGGATCCCTGGAAACACCATATATTTT.

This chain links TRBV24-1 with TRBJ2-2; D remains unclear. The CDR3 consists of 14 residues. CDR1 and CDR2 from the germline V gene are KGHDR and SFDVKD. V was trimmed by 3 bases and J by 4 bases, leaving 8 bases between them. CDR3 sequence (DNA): TGTGCCACCAGTGATCCTCGTAGCACCGGGGAGCTGTTTTTT. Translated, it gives CATSDPRSTGELFF.

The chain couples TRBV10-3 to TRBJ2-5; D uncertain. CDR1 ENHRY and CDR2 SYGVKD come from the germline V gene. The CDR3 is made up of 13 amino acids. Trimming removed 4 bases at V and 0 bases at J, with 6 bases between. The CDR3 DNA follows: TGTGCCATCAGTGGGAGCGACCAAGAGACCCAGTACTTC. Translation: CAISGSDQETQYF.